These 22 T cell receptor beta chains came from one sample sequenced in a study of blood T cell repertoires in COVID-19. Produced via immunoSEQ multiplex PCR; TCRdb's table is partial and in-frame only. Of around 100,000 clones in the sample, approximately 86% were seen once. Input material: peripheral blood. All receptors come from a man over 45 with active or convalescent COVID-19.

The CDR3 DNA sequence: TGTGCCAGCAGCCAAGTTAAATCTGGCGGCTACACCTTC. It yields the protein CASSQVKSGGYTF. V and J are TRBV3-1 (or the pseudogene TRBV3-2) and TRBJ1-2, with unresolved D. Trimming pared 1 base from V and 8 bases from J, leaving 11 bases between. The CDR3 covers 13 residues. Germline-derived CDR1 and CDR2 are LGHDT and YNNKEL (reference sequence).

This chain links TRBV14 with TRBJ1-2; the D gene is possibly TRBD1 (6 bases). V lost 0 bases, J lost 2 bases, and 10 bases lay in between. CDR3 size: 15 residues. Per the germline V gene, CDR1 is SGHDN and CDR2 is FVKESK. The CDR3 region has the DNA TGTGCCAGCAGCCAAGATAAGGGGGTGAACTATGGCTACACCTTC. This sequence encodes CASSQDKGVNYGYTF. Supplemented by reference TRBV14 and TRBJ1-2, the full variable domain reads EAGVTQFPSHSVIEKGQTVTLRCDPISGHDNLYWYRRVMGKEIKFLLHFVKESKQDESGMPNNRFLAERTGGTYSTLKVQPAELEDSGVYFCASSQDKGVNYGYTFGSGTRLTVV.

The chain combines TRBV7-2 with TRBJ2-2; TRBD1 matches at 10 bases. Trimming cost V 4 bases and J 5 bases; bases outside gene matches: 7. Per the germline V gene, CDR1 is SGHTA and CDR2 is FQGNSA. This CDR3 spans 16 amino acids. CDR3 amino acids: CASSSGQGRVTGELFF. The CDR3 nucleotides are TGTGCCAGCAGCTCGGGACAGGGGAGAGTAACCGGGGAGCTGTTTTTT.

The chain employs TRBV11-2 and TRBJ2-3; D unresolved. Germline CDR1 reads SGHAT; CDR2 reads FQNNGV. V was trimmed by 1 base and J by 0 bases, leaving 5 bases between them. The CDR3 sequence is 14 residues long. The DNA of the CDR3 is TGTGCCAGCAGCTTAGGCAGGAGCACAGATACGCAGTATTTT. It encodes CASSLGRSTDTQYF.

This clone was seen only a few times. The chain uses TRBV10-3 and TRBJ2-5, with 9 bases that match TRBD1. J lost 5 bases, V lost 5 bases, and 6 bases had no gene match. Germline CDR1 reads ENHRY; CDR2 reads SYGVKD. CDR3 length equals 14 residues. CDR3 sequence: CAISSGTGSETQYF. In nucleotides, the CDR3 is TGTGCCATCAGTTCCGGGACAGGGTCCGAGACCCAGTACTTC.

The rearrangement joins TRBV3-1 (or the pseudogene TRBV3-2) to TRBJ1-1; the D gene is possibly TRBD1 (5 bases). V was clipped by 2 bases and J by 4 bases, with 11 bases between them. Germline values: CDR1 LGHDT, CDR2 YNNKEL (reference sequence). This CDR3 has 14 amino acids. In DNA, the CDR3 is TGTGCCAGCAGCCAACCGGGGGTGGGCACTGAAGCTTTCTTT. Its translation is CASSQPGVGTEAFF.

The gene calls are TRBV27 and TRBJ2-1; 10 positions match TRBD1. Looked up from germline, CDR1 is MNHEY and CDR2 is SMNVEV (reference sequence). Trimming took 5 bases from V and 0 from J; bases not matched to a gene: 4. The CDR3 loop spans 16 amino acids. Here the CDR3 DNA reads TGTGCCAGCAGTAAACGACAGGGGGCCTCCTACAATGAGCAGTTCTTC. It translates to CASSKRQGASYNEQFF.

In this sample, this clone turned up a few times. V and J are TRBV7-2 and TRBJ1-1; D uncertain. Trimming took off 3 bases at V and 1 base at J, with 15 bases between the two ends. The CDR3 totals 16 residues. In germline, CDR1 is SGHTA, CDR2 FQGNSA. CDR3 loop: CASSLSGSVKNTEAFF. CDR3 sequence (DNA): TGTGCCAGCAGCTTGAGCGGTAGTGTGAAGAACACTGAAGCTTTCTTT.

This sequence joins TRBV5-6 and TRBJ2-7; 9 nucleotides agree with TRBD1. Germline lookup yields CDR1 SGHDT and CDR2 YYEEEE. There are 16 residues in the CDR3. The V and J ends lost 2 bases and 0 bases, in that order; junction bases with no gene match: 6. The CDR3 DNA sequence: TGTGCCAGCAGCTTCCGGACGACAGGGGGCTCCTACGAGCAGTACTTC. Protein sequence: CASSFRTTGGSYEQYF.

The V and J genes are TRBV20-1 and TRBJ2-5; TRBD2 aligns across 10 bases. The germline gives CDR1 DFQATT, CDR2 SNEGSKA (reference sequence). Germline trimming cut 3 bases from V and 4 bases from J; bases unmatched to any gene: 8. CDR3 size: 15 residues. The CDR3 DNA follows: TGCAGTGCTAGTTTTGGGACTAGCGATGGAGAGACCCAGTACTTC. Protein product: CSASFGTSDGETQYF.

Here the CDR3 DNA reads TGTGCCAGCAGTTGGGGAGGCAAAGGCAATCAGCCCCAGCATTTT. Translation gives CASSWGGKGNQPQHF. The rearrangement links TRBV28 to TRBJ1-5, with no clear D. Trimming pared 4 bases from V and 2 bases from J, leaving 12 bases between. Germline V gives CDR1 MDHEN, CDR2 SYDVKM. This CDR3 contains 15 residues.

The chain has TRBV28 and TRBJ2-3, with 8 positions matching TRBD1. The CDR3 extends over 15 amino acids. V shed 8 bases, J shed 0 bases, and the junction held 7 bases outside the gene matches. CDR1 is MDHEN and CDR2 is SYDVKM in the germline V gene. CDR3 amino acids: CASPAQGGSTDTQYF. The CDR3, as DNA: TGTGCCAGCCCTGCACAGGGGGGTAGCACAGATACGCAGTATTTT.

The chain couples TRBV7-6 to TRBJ2-2, with TRBD1 as a possible D gene (5 bases). The CDR3 runs to 14 residues. In germline, CDR1 is SGHVS, CDR2 FNYEAQ. Trimming took off 4 bases at V and 6 bases at J, with 12 bases between the two ends. The CDR3 DNA reads as TGTGCCAGCAGCTCTACAAGGGGCGCCGGGGAGCTGTTTTTT. As protein: CASSSTRGAGELFF.

The chain carries TRBV7-6 and TRBJ2-5, with a tentative D call TRBD1 (6 bases). V was clipped by 3 bases and J by 2 bases, with 13 bases between them. The germline CDR1 and CDR2 sequences are SGHVS and FNYEAQ. The length of the CDR3 is 15 residues. The CDR3 sequence: CASSFVDGTQETQYF. CDR3 bases: TGTGCCAGCAGCTTTGTGGACGGGACACAAGAGACCCAGTACTTC.

This clone was observed a single time. This specimen includes other DNA sequences encoding the same CDR3. The chain is built from TRBV9 and TRBJ1-2; the D is unclear. Germline assignment: CDR1 SGDLS and CDR2 YYNGEE. The germline V and J ends were trimmed by 0 bases and 1 base, with 4 bases remaining between them. CDR3 size: 13 residues. CDR3 sequence: CASSVDSNYGYTF. The CDR3 DNA follows: TGTGCCAGCAGCGTAGACAGTAACTATGGCTACACCTTC. The variable domain in full, completed from reference TRBV9 and TRBJ1-2, reads DSGVTQTPKHLITATGQRVTLRCSPRSGDLSVYWYQQSLDQGLQFLIQYYNGEERAKGNILERFSAQQFPDLHSELNLSSLELGDSALYFCASSVDSNYGYTFGSGTRLTVV.

In DNA, the CDR3 is TGTGCCAGCAGCCAAGATGGCGGACAGAGCTCCTATAATTCACCCCTCCACTTT. This encodes CASSQDGGQSSYNSPLHF. The chain is built from TRBV4-2 and TRBJ1-6, with D possibly being TRBD1 (6 bases). The CDR3 sequence is 18 residues long. V dropped 0 bases and J dropped 0 bases, with 12 bases sitting between them. Germline V gives CDR1 LGHNA, CDR2 YNFKEQ.

V is TRBV6-5 and J is TRBJ1-2; 11 nucleotides align to TRBD1. The germline CDR1 and CDR2 sequences are MNHEY and SVGAGI. V was clipped by 2 bases and J by 8 bases; unmatched bases: 7. The CDR3 runs to 15 residues. The CDR3 loop reads CASSYTDRGLWGYTF. The CDR3 DNA reads TGTGCCAGCAGTTACACGGACAGGGGGCTCTGGGGCTACACCTTC.

This sequence joins TRBV15 and TRBJ2-5; possible D gene TRBD1, 5 bases. This CDR3 has 14 amino acids. Germline V gene data show CDR1 as LNHNV and CDR2 as YYDKDF (reference sequence). Trimming pared 7 bases from V and 0 bases from J, leaving 12 bases between. CDR3: CATKPTENQETQYF. In DNA form, the CDR3 reads TGTGCCACCAAGCCGACAGAGAACCAAGAGACCCAGTACTTC.

The rearrangement joins TRBV7-9 to TRBJ2-7; 9 bases line up with TRBD2. With V trimmed by 4 bases and J by 12 bases, 4 bases remained unmatched. The CDR3 length is 11 residues. Germline V gene data show CDR1 as SEHNR and CDR2 as FQNEAQ (reference sequence). The CDR3 protein is CASSSGTSPYF. The CDR3 DNA reads as TGTGCCAGCAGCTCCGGGACTAGCCCGTACTTC.

The gene calls are TRBV6-6 and TRBJ1-5, with 9 nucleotides matching TRBD1. V was pared by 6 bases and J by 4 bases, with 10 bases of the junction left unmatched. Germline CDR1 MNHNY, CDR2 SVGAGI (reference sequence). The CDR3 contains 16 residues. For the CDR3, the DNA is TGTGCCAGCAGCTCCCTCGGACAGGGGCGGAATCAGCCCCAGCATTTT. Its translation is CASSSLGQGRNQPQHF.

This chain connects TRBV28 to TRBJ1-5, with 9 positions matching TRBD1. From germline, CDR1 is MDHEN and CDR2 SYDVKM. J was trimmed by 6 bases and V by 6 bases; bases with no gene match: 6. This CDR3 contains 14 residues. CDR3 sequence reads: CASSQGQGPQPQHF. The CDR3 nucleotides read TGTGCCAGCAGCCAGGGACAGGGTCCTCAGCCCCAGCATTTT. The full variable domain, rest sourced from reference TRBV28 and TRBJ1-5, is DVKVTQSSRYLVKRTGEKVFLECVQDMDHENMFWYRQDPGLGLRLIYFSYDVKMKEKGDIPEGYSVSREKKERFSLILESASTNQTSMYLCASSQGQGPQPQHFGDGTRLSIL.

The V call is TRBV29-1, the J call TRBJ1-2; D uncertain. V lost 3 bases and J 1 base, leaving 9 bases between the germline ends. CDR1 and CDR2 from the germline V gene are SQVTM and ANQGSEA. This CDR3 comprises 13 residues. The CDR3 protein is CSVELAGNYGYTF. In nucleotides, the CDR3 is TGCAGCGTTGAGTTGGCGGGTAACTATGGCTACACCTTC.